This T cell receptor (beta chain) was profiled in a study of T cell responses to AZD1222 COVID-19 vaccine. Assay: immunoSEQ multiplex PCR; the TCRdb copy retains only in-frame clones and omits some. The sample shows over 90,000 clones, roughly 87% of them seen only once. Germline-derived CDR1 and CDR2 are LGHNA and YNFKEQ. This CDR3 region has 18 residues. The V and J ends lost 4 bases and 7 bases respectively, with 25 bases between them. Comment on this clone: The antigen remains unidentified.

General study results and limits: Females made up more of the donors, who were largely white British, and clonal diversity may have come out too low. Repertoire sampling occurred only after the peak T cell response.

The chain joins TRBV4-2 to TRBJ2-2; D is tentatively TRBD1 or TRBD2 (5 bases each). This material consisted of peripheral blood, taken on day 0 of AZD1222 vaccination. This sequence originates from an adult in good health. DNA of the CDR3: TGTGCCAGCAGCCCAGATGTTTGGGACGCACGAGGTGGCGGGGAGCTGTTTTTT. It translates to CASSPDVWDARGGGELFF.